The 31 T cell receptor beta chains below all came from one sample that was sequenced in a study of blood T cell repertoires in COVID-19. The assay was immunoSEQ multiplex PCR, and TCRdb's table has in-frame clones only and misses some. The table lists a few hundred thousand clones, roughly 90% of them singletons. Sequencing was carried out using peripheral blood. These receptors originate from a woman aged 60-75 years with COVID-19, enrolled during active disease.

This rearrangement joins TRBV15 to TRBJ2-2, with 7 bases identical to TRBD2. V was pared by 1 base and J by 0 bases, with 5 bases of the junction left unmatched. The V gene's germline CDR1 is LNHNV and CDR2 YYDKDF (reference sequence). The CDR3 extends over 17 amino acids. The CDR3 sequence is CATSRVGTTTNTGELFF. In nucleotides, the CDR3 is TGTGCCACCAGCAGAGTAGGGACTACCACGAACACCGGGGAGCTGTTTTTT.

The chain has TRBV5-5 and TRBJ2-7; a weak D match, TRBD2 (6 bases). This CDR3 spans 16 amino acids. Germline assignment: CDR1 SGHKS and CDR2 YYEKEE (reference sequence). V was trimmed by 3 bases and J by 0 bases, leaving 16 bases between them. DNA for the CDR3: TGTGCCAGCAGCTCGGTTCCGGGGACTGTCTCCTACGAGCAGTACTTC. It is translated as CASSSVPGTVSYEQYF.

The J gene is TRBJ1-1, the V gene TRBV5-4, with a weak D call TRBD1 (5 bases). V shed 7 bases and J shed 1 base, with 11 bases lying between them. CDR1 and CDR2 (germline): SGHNT, YYREEE (reference sequence). The CDR3 sequence is 13 residues long. The CDR3, as DNA: TGTGCCAGCTCTAGAGACAGGAACACTGAAGCTTTCTTT. Translation: CASSRDRNTEAFF.

The V gene is TRBV6-6, the J gene TRBJ1-2; D remains ambiguous. Germline CDR1 MNHNY, CDR2 SVGAGI (reference sequence). This CDR3 has 12 amino acids. Deletions cut 7 bases from V and 4 bases from J, with 10 bases between. CDR3 amino acids: CASTSGSYGYTF. CDR3 DNA: TGTGCCAGCACTAGTGGAAGCTATGGCTACACCTTC.

V gene TRBV9 combines with J gene TRBJ1-2, with D unclear. V lost 0 bases and J 1 base, leaving 7 bases between the germline ends. CDR3 length equals 14 residues. In germline, CDR1 is SGDLS, CDR2 YYNGEE. CDR3 sequence (DNA): TGTGCCAGCAGCGTAGGTGTTCTTAACTATGGCTACACCTTC. Translating it yields CASSVGVLNYGYTF.

This clone was detected only a few times. This chain connects TRBV6-2 or TRBV6-3 to TRBJ2-7, with D possibly matching TRBD2 (5 bases). V dropped 5 bases and J dropped 5 bases, with 13 bases sitting between them. The CDR3 runs 13 residues. Germline CDR1 MNHEY, CDR2 SVGEGT. This CDR3 reads CASSPLRGDEQYF. CDR3 DNA: TGTGCCAGCAGTCCCCTTCGGGGTGACGAGCAGTACTTC.

The rearrangement joins TRBV11-2 to TRBJ1-2; D is uncertain. CDR1 is SGHAT, CDR2 FQNNGV, per germline. Trimming left V 5 bases short and J 5 bases short, with 12 bases between. The CDR3 runs 13 residues. CDR3 sequence: CASSPTTGYGYTF. CDR3 DNA: TGTGCCAGCAGCCCCACCACGGGATATGGCTACACCTTC.

The rearrangement joins TRBV4-3 to TRBJ1-3; no clear D. Germline V CDR1 and CDR2: LGHNA, YSLEER. This CDR3 is built from 14 residues. V was cut by 1 base and J by 4 bases, with 8 bases left in between. Here the CDR3 reads CASSQGEAGNTIYF. The CDR3 nucleotides read TGCGCCAGCAGCCAAGGGGAGGCGGGAAACACCATATATTTT.

Details on this clone: The conserved final phenylalanine or tryptophan is absent from the CDR3, which likely points to a read error. The limits of the CDR3 on the DNA are not certain, so only TCRdb's listed CDR3 is given. CDR3 amino acids: CASSKEGLSVPSPLHLC. This chain joins TRBV21-1 and TRBJ1-6. TRBV21-1 is given as a pseudogene. A total of 17 residues make up the CDR3, ends included.

This chain joins TRBV7-6 and TRBJ2-6; possible D gene TRBD2, 5 bases. V was cut by 2 bases and J by 0 bases, with 17 bases left in between. The CDR3 length is 19 residues. From germline, CDR1 is SGHVS and CDR2 FNYEAQ. The DNA for the CDR3 is TGTGCCAGCAGCTTATCTTTAAGGGAGCGCAACTCTGGGGCCAACGTCCTGACTTTC. Residues: CASSLSLRERNSGANVLTF. Supplemented by reference TRBV7-6 and TRBJ2-6, the full variable domain reads GAGVSQSPRYKVTKRGQDVALRCDPISGHVSLYWYRQALGQGPEFLTYFNYEAQQDKSGLPNDRFSAERPEGSISTLTIQRTEQRDSAMYRCASSLSLRERNSGANVLTFGAGSRLTVL.

This chain connects TRBV15 to TRBJ2-7, with D perhaps TRBD1 (5 bases). Germline assignment: CDR1 LNHNV and CDR2 YYDKDF (reference sequence). CDR3 length: 13 amino acids. V lost 2 bases to trimming and J lost 1 base, with 6 bases between them. Here the CDR3 DNA reads TGTGCCACCAGCAGACAGGGTTCCTACGAGCAGTACTTC. It encodes CATSRQGSYEQYF.

In its sample, this clone was seen once. The chain carries TRBV5-1 and TRBJ2-5; 8 bases agree with TRBD1. V shed 0 bases, J shed 3 bases, and the junction held 4 bases outside the gene matches. There are 15 residues in the CDR3. CDR1 SGHRS and CDR2 YFSETQ come from the germline V gene. For the CDR3, the DNA is TGCGCCAGCAGCTTGGGGGCGACAGGGGAAGAGACCCAGTACTTC. The encoded protein is CASSLGATGEETQYF.

This clone was seen repeatedly, ten times or more. The V call is TRBV5-1, the J call TRBJ1-6, with 8 bases identical to TRBD1. The germline V gene has CDR1 SGHRS and CDR2 YFSETQ. The length of the CDR3 is 15 residues. Unmatched junction bases numbered 5, after V lost 0 bases and J lost 9 bases. CDR3 coding DNA: TGCGCCAGCAGCTTGGGGACAGGGCAAGCTTCACCCCTCCACTTT. It yields the protein CASSLGTGQASPLHF. Full variable domain (outside the CDR3, taken from reference TRBV5-1 and TRBJ1-6): KAGVTQTPRYLIKTRGQQVTLSCSPISGHRSVSWYQQTPGQGLQFLFEYFSETQRNKGNFPGRFSGRQFSNSRSEMNVSTLELGDSALYLCASSLGTGQASPLHFGNGTRLTVT.

The chain has TRBV12-5 and TRBJ2-7; D unclear. V gave up 5 bases and J gave up 4 bases, with 6 bases separating them. The CDR3 runs 11 residues. Germline CDR1 LGHNT, CDR2 FRNRAP. Here the CDR3 reads CASGLYYEQYF. Here the CDR3 DNA reads TGTGCTAGTGGTCTATATTACGAGCAGTACTTC. The full variable domain, in which reference TRBV12-5 and TRBJ2-7 provide the parts outside the CDR3, is DARVTQTPRHKVTEMGQEVTMRCQPILGHNTVFWYRQTMMQGLELLAYFRNRAPLDDSGMPKDRFSAEMPDATLATLKIQPSEPRDSAVYFCASGLYYEQYFGPGTRLTVT.

This clone was seen more than once but under ten times. The chain links TRBV4-1 to TRBJ1-2, with TRBD1 matching 8 bases. Germline-derived CDR1 and CDR2 are MGHRA and YSYEKL. The V and J ends lost 1 base and 4 bases, in that order; junction bases with no gene match: 5. The CDR3 has 15 residues. The CDR3 is CASSQGRGRGYGYTF. Written as DNA, the CDR3 is TGCGCCAGCAGCCAAGGCAGGGGGCGAGGCTATGGCTACACCTTC.

The V and J genes are TRBV10-3 and TRBJ2-3; TRBD1 is a possible D gene (5 bases). The CDR3 is 15 amino acids. CDR1 and CDR2 (germline): ENHRY, SYGVKD. The V gene lost 6 bases and the J gene lost 4 bases, with 17 bases spanning the gap. CDR3 sequence reads: CAISTQGWGADTQYF. DNA for the CDR3: TGTGCCATCAGCACCCAGGGTTGGGGCGCAGATACGCAGTATTTT.

The V call is TRBV27, the J call TRBJ1-1; 7 bases align to TRBD1. CDR3 length: 12 amino acids. The germline gives CDR1 MNHEY, CDR2 SMNVEV (reference sequence). V was pared by 10 bases and J by 11 bases, with 13 bases of the junction left unmatched. The CDR3, as DNA: TGTGCCACTCGGAACGACAGGGATAGGGCTTTCTTT. It encodes CATRNDRDRAFF.

This clone is a singleton in its sample. This chain joins TRBV30 and TRBJ1-2, with TRBD1 matching 8 bases. This CDR3 comprises 15 residues. The junction had 5 bases not matched to a gene; V was cut back by 0 bases and J by 2 bases. Germline V gene data show CDR1 as GTSNPN and CDR2 as SVGIG (reference sequence). CDR3 region: CAWSVQRTGNYGYTF. The CDR3 DNA reads TGTGCCTGGAGTGTACAGCGGACAGGGAACTATGGCTACACCTTC.

The count of this clone is one. J is TRBJ2-3 and V is TRBV4-3; a weak D match, TRBD2 (6 bases). Trimming removed 0 bases from V and 1 base from J, with 11 bases in between. The CDR3 extends over 16 amino acids. Looked up from germline, CDR1 is LGHNA and CDR2 is YSLEER. The CDR3 nucleotides are TGCGCCAGCAGCCAAGAGGCGGGGATTGGCACAGATACGCAGTATTTT. Translating gives CASSQEAGIGTDTQYF.

V gene TRBV11-2 combines with J gene TRBJ1-3; the match to TRBD1 covers 9 bases. This CDR3 region has 15 residues. With 3 bases clipped from V and 1 base from J, the junction kept 1 base outside the gene matches. Germline CDR1 and CDR2: SGHAT and FQNNGV. CDR3 amino acids: CASSLGQGSGNTIYF. Written as DNA, the CDR3 is TGTGCCAGCAGCTTGGGACAGGGTTCTGGAAACACCATATATTTT. Looking up the rest from reference TRBV11-2 and TRBJ1-3 gives the full variable domain: EAGVAQSPRYKIIEKRQSVAFWCNPISGHATLYWYQQILGQGPKLLIQFQNNGVVDDSQLPKDRFSAERLKGVDSTLKIQPAKLEDSAVYLCASSLGQGSGNTIYFGEGSWLTVV.

The chain joins TRBV28 to TRBJ1-5; 11 bases are shared with TRBD1. The V gene end was trimmed by 6 bases and the J gene end by 5 bases; junction bases not matched to a gene: 6. The CDR3 spans 15 residues. The germline gives CDR1 MDHEN, CDR2 SYDVKM. CDR3: CASRRGQGAHQPQHF. The CDR3 DNA sequence: TGTGCCAGCAGACGTGGACAGGGGGCGCATCAGCCCCAGCATTTT.

The rearrangement uses TRBV7-3 and TRBJ2-2; no reliable D call. Germline values: CDR1 SGHTA, CDR2 FQGTGA. The V end was cut by 1 base, the J end by 6 bases, with 3 bases between. The CDR3 consists of 12 residues. This chain's CDR3 is CASSLNSGELFF. The DNA for the CDR3 is TGTGCCAGCAGCTTAAACTCCGGGGAGCTGTTTTTT.

The V gene is TRBV21-1, the J gene TRBJ1-4; TRBD1 is taken as the D call from the table, unchecked against the DNA. TRBV21-1 constitutes a pseudogene. This CDR3 spans 14 amino acids. The CDR3 here is CASSPRDLDRELFF. The CDR3 nucleotides are TGTGCCAGCAGCCCCCGCGATTTGGACAGGGAACTGTTTTTT.

The chain employs TRBV4-1 and TRBJ1-2; D unresolved. CDR1 and CDR2 (germline): MGHRA, YSYEKL. V lost 0 bases, J lost 6 bases, and 20 bases lay in between. The CDR3 spans 17 residues. CDR3 in amino acids: CASSQEPKGERRNGYTF. In nucleotides, the CDR3 is TGCGCCAGCAGCCAAGAGCCCAAAGGAGAGAGGAGGAATGGCTACACCTTC.

The V gene is TRBV5-1, the J gene TRBJ2-3, with a weak D call TRBD2 (5 bases). Per the germline V gene, CDR1 is SGHRS and CDR2 is YFSETQ. Trimming cost V 6 bases and J 0 bases, with 11 bases left between them. This CDR3 has 14 amino acids. The CDR3 nucleotides are TGCGCCAGCATAGCGTCATCCAGCACAGATACGCAGTATTTT. It yields the protein CASIASSSTDTQYF.

This rearrangement joins TRBV7-9 to TRBJ1-2, with 8 bases identical to TRBD1. This CDR3 is built from 15 residues. J lost 4 bases, V lost 4 bases, and 8 bases had no gene match. Germline lookup yields CDR1 SEHNR and CDR2 FQNEAQ (reference sequence). Here the CDR3 reads CASSSLDREVYGYTF. CDR3 DNA: TGTGCCAGCAGCTCGTTGGACAGGGAAGTCTATGGCTACACCTTC.

CDR3 amino acids: CASSDLPGQGGGWETQYF. Written as DNA, the CDR3 is TGTGCCAGCTCAGACTTACCGGGACAGGGCGGGGGTTGGGAGACCCAGTACTTC. This chain connects TRBV27 to TRBJ2-5; 9 bases are a match to TRBD1. J was trimmed by 5 bases and V by 8 bases; bases with no gene match: 21. Looked up from germline, CDR1 is MNHEY and CDR2 is SMNVEV (reference sequence). CDR3 size: 18 residues.

This chain links TRBV30 with TRBJ2-7; TRBD2 agrees at 9 bases. The CDR3 length is 14 residues. Trimming removed 2 bases from V and 3 bases from J; junction bases left unmatched: 5. Germline CDR1 reads GTSNPN; CDR2 reads SVGIG (reference sequence). The CDR3 region is CAWSSGGGDYEQYF. CDR3 nucleotide sequence: TGTGCCTGGAGTAGCGGCGGGGGGGACTACGAGCAGTACTTC.

The V call is TRBV29-1, the J call TRBJ1-2, with a possible D match to TRBD1 (6 bases). The CDR3 covers 15 residues. Germline V gene data show CDR1 as SQVTM and CDR2 as ANQGSEA. V was trimmed by 7 bases and J by 6 bases, leaving 24 bases between them. The CDR3 is CSAFWGQSGDDGYTF. In nucleotides, the CDR3 is TGCAGCGCTTTCTGGGGGCAAAGTGGTGATGATGGCTACACCTTC.

The J gene is TRBJ1-6, the V gene TRBV6-4, with 11 nucleotides matching TRBD1. With 4 bases clipped from V and 10 bases from J, the junction kept 18 bases outside the gene matches. This CDR3 is 19 amino acids long. Germline lookup yields CDR1 MRHNA and CDR2 SNTAGT. The CDR3 protein is CASSAGIRTGGQGQSPLHF. DNA of the CDR3: TGTGCCAGCAGTGCCGGAATCAGGACAGGGGGCCAAGGTCAATCACCCCTCCACTTT.

The chain joins TRBV7-2 to TRBJ1-5, with 7 bases lining up with TRBD1. CDR3 size: 16 residues. Germline CDR1 reads SGHTA; CDR2 reads FQGNSA. The junction had 9 bases not matched to a gene; V was cut back by 5 bases and J by 2 bases. The DNA for the CDR3 is TGTGCCAGCAGCACACGACAGGGTCTGGGCAATCAGCCCCAGCATTTT. The encoded protein is CASSTRQGLGNQPQHF.